A selection of T cell receptor beta chains follows, all from one sample in a study of Tregs in tolerant kidney transplant recipients. Their antigen targets remain unknown. Profiling relied on immunoSEQ multiplex PCR, and the TCRdb table lists in-frame clones only, not all of them. The sample has about 31,000 clones, 82% seen once. The sequenced material came from Tregs from blood cultured with allogeneic cells. Receptors were obtained from a human donor in good health. The CDR3 runs from the conserved cysteine through the conserved F or W. Each record gives: V gene, J gene, CDR3 protein.

TRBV6-5,TRBJ1-5,CASRGLGDQPQHF
TRBV15,TRBJ2-7,CATSRLAGGGEQYF
TRBV13,TRBJ2-3,CASSFRTSGEHTQYF
TRBV18,TRBJ1-1,CASSPGRTTEAFF
TRBV6-6,TRBJ2-3,CASSYGSDTQYF
TRBV6-1,TRBJ2-5,CASSSSGGWQETQYF
TRBV11-1,TRBJ1-1,CASSLFGGDRAEAFF
TRBV5-8,TRBJ1-1,CASSLSKRGFFLNTEAFF
TRBV6-5,TRBJ2-7,CATTEGPAYEQYF
TRBV7-3,TRBJ2-5,CASSLLGVEQETQYF
TRBV6-1,TRBJ2-2,CASKGLGTGELFF
TRBV15,TRBJ2-1,CATSRDLAALSSYNEQFF
TRBV5-1,TRBJ2-1,CASSRGRSYNEQFF
TRBV9,TRBJ2-7,CASSVKEGTHEQYF
TRBV7-2,TRBJ2-3,CASSAGLAGVPPQYF
TRBV6-1,TRBJ2-1,CASSTHADEQFF
TRBV11-3,TRBJ2-5,CASTSRGTQETQYF
TRBV5-1,TRBJ2-5,CASSLEETQYF
TRBV5-4,TRBJ1-2,CASSLQGAPDYGYTF
TRBV6-5,TRBJ2-1,CASSYSVGAYNEQFF
TRBV5-4,TRBJ2-3,CASSLDSDTQYF
TRBV20-1,TRBJ1-1,CSATQGRGVF
TRBV29-1,TRBJ2-7,CSVEDSSYEQYF
TRBV7-6,TRBJ2-5,CASSFRAQETQYF
TRBV19,TRBJ1-2,CASSQEAVSLVGYTF
TRBV19,TRBJ2-5,CASSPLAEETQYF
TRBV5-5,TRBJ1-1,CASSLTGPTEAFF
TRBV30,TRBJ2-3,CAWSTGLAGGPGTDTQYF
TRBV9,TRBJ2-7,CASSVDLGGEQYF
TRBV7-2,TRBJ1-6,CASSQQGQGQAPLHF
TRBV9,TRBJ2-5,CASSVGVSPGETQYF
TRBV5-8,TRBJ2-7,CASSLGPRGKQYF